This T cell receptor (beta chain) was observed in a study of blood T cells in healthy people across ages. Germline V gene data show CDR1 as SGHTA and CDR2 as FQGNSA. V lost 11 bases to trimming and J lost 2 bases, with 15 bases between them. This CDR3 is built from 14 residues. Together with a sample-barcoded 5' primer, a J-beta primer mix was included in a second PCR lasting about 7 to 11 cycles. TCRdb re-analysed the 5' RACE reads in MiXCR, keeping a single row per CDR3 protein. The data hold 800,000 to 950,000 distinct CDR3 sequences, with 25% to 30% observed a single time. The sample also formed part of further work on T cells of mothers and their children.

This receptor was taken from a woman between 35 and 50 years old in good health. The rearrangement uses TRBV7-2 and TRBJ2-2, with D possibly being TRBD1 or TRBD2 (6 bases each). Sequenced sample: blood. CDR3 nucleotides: TGTGCCGGACGTGGGGGGCCAAACACCGGGGAGCTGTTTTTT. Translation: CAGRGGPNTGELFF.